This section outlines one T cell receptor beta chain sequence together with its context. Its cognate antigen is unknown. The assay was immunoSEQ multiplex PCR, and TCRdb's table has in-frame clones only and misses some. The sample has about 20,000 clones, around 80% seen once. V was pared by 5 bases and J by 0 bases, with 17 bases between. The CDR3 extends over 17 amino acids. Germline V gene lookup returns CDR1 SGHTA and CDR2 FQGNSA. This sample stems from a study of regulatory dendritic cells for organ transplantation. Study background: LPS was added to dendritic cell cultures on day 6. Study-level findings and limits: Alloreactive memory CD8+ T cell pools varied considerably between individuals. The most alloreactive TCR clonotypes were found in resting memory CD8+ cells. Memory T cells were less diverse than naive, with memory CD8+ most oligoclonal.

CFSE-labeled sorted T cells met regulatory or mature dendritic cells for 4 to 6 days. The gene calls are TRBV7-2 and TRBJ2-4; D is uncertain. This TCR derives from a human donor in good health. Source material: memory CD4+ T cells from blood cultured with regulatory dendritic cells. Noted subset: CD45RO+ memory T cells. CDR3 sequence reads: CASSPRASSLAKNIQYF. The DNA for the CDR3 is TGTGCCAGCAGCCCCCGTGCCAGTTCCCTAGCCAAAAACATTCAGTACTTC. Looking up the rest from reference TRBV7-2 and TRBJ2-4 gives the full variable domain: GAGVSQSPSNKVTEKGKDVELRCDPISGHTALYWYRQSLGQGLEFLIYFQGNSAPDKSGLPSDRFSAERTGGSVSTLTIQRTQQEDSAVYLCASSPRASSLAKNIQYFGAGTRLSVL.